Following are 28 T cell receptor beta chains from one sample sequenced in a study of CXCR3-negative and CXCR3-positive naive CD8 T cells (dated by TCRdb to the late 2010s). TCRdb lists the instrument as NextSeq 550. The Human TCR Profiling Kit (MiLaboratory) was used to make UMI-labeled 5' RACE TRB cDNA libraries. One entry per CDR3 protein sequence results from the TCRdb reprocessing of the reads, with DNA left out. The sample has approximately 45,000 distinct CDR3 sequences on record. The ten largest clones add up to about 15% of the sample. Sequencing was carried out using memory CD8+ T cells from blood. The cell subset or site label of this sample denotes: conventional CD8+ memory T cells (TMEM), sorted as controls. The source of these receptors is a human donor in good health. Some clones in this sample may be carry-over from other donors' samples.

The rearrangement uses TRBV20-1 and TRBJ2-2. CDR3 length: 14 residues. Germline CDR1 DFQATT, CDR2 SNEGSKA (reference sequence). This CDR3 is CSARQDPNTGELFF.

This clonotype is labeled medium-sized based on frequency. The chain recombines TRBV5-5 with TRBJ2-3; the D call of TRBD1 rests on TCRdb alone, since no DNA is present to check it. This CDR3 spans 16 amino acids. Germline CDR1 is SGHKS and CDR2 is YYEKEE (reference sequence). CDR3 residues: CASSSVPGQSTDTQYF.

The chain employs TRBV7-2 and TRBJ2-7; TCRdb's assignment of TRBD1 cannot be checked, as there is no DNA. Looked up from germline, CDR1 is SGHTA and CDR2 is FQGNSA. The length of the CDR3 is 14 residues. The chain's CDR3 is CASSSSLGAYEQYF.

The chain couples TRBV4-3 to TRBJ2-5; the TRBD2 assignment by TCRdb is unverifiable without DNA. Per the germline V gene, CDR1 is LGHNA and CDR2 is YSLEER. CDR3 length: 16 residues. The CDR3 reads CASSQDGTSFGETQYF.

V usage is TRBV9 and J usage is TRBJ2-2; TCRdb picks TRBD2, but there is no DNA to check that call. The CDR3 totals 15 residues. Germline-derived CDR1 and CDR2 are SGDLS and YYNGEE. The CDR3 spells CASSPSGGYTGELFF.

The V and J genes are TRBV7-6 and TRBJ1-1. CDR3 length equals 15 residues. Germline V gene sequence: CDR1 SGHVS, CDR2 FNYEAQ. Here the CDR3 reads CASSLGGTMNTEAFF.

The chain combines TRBV29-1 with TRBJ2-2. The CDR3 runs 13 residues. Germline V gives CDR1 SQVTM, CDR2 ANQGSEA. The CDR3 here is CSVETAYTGELFF.

Frequency places this clonotype as medium-sized (0.01 to 0.1%). The CDR3 here is CASSPDHDLLGVYGYTF. V and J are TRBV6-6 and TRBJ1-2; with no DNA, the TCRdb D assignment of TRBD1 cannot be verified. The CDR3 runs 17 residues. The germline gives CDR1 MNHNY, CDR2 SVGAGI (reference sequence).

The rearrangement joins TRBV28 to TRBJ2-7; the TCRdb call, TRBD1, lacks DNA for checking. The CDR3 contains 16 residues. From germline, CDR1 is MDHEN and CDR2 SYDVKM. The CDR3 spells CASIPRADHRYYEQYF.

This chain's CDR3 is CASSSTTGPWDEQYF. J is TRBJ2-7 and V is TRBV7-9; TCRdb selects TRBD2, and the lack of DNA leaves this call unchecked. Germline V gene data show CDR1 as SEHNR and CDR2 as FQNEAQ (reference sequence). The CDR3 runs to 15 residues.

This CDR3 reads CSARLAGERETQYF. This rearrangement joins TRBV29-1 to TRBJ2-5; TCRdb's D gene call, TRBD2, goes unchecked for lack of DNA. This CDR3 comprises 14 residues. The germline gives CDR1 SQVTM, CDR2 ANQGSEA.

V gene TRBV7-2 combines with J gene TRBJ2-7; lacking DNA, the TRBD2 call made by TCRdb goes unchecked. CDR1 and CDR2 from the germline V gene are SGHTA and FQGNSA. The CDR3 extends over 17 amino acids. The CDR3: CASSLAPSGPLSYEQYF.

V usage is TRBV7-2 and J usage is TRBJ1-6; the D call from TCRdb, TRBD1, cannot be confirmed without DNA. In germline, CDR1 is SGHTA, CDR2 FQGNSA. This CDR3 spans 16 amino acids. Here the CDR3 reads CASSFRQTRNNSPLHF.

J is TRBJ1-4 and V is TRBV27. This CDR3 contains 14 residues. Germline-derived CDR1 and CDR2 are MNHEY and SMNVEV (reference sequence). Here the CDR3 reads CASATIPPGEKLFF.

V usage is TRBV7-3 and J usage is TRBJ1-1; TCRdb's D gene call, TRBD1, goes unchecked for lack of DNA. The CDR3 runs to 15 residues. From germline, CDR1 is SGHTA and CDR2 FQGTGA. CDR3 residues: CASSLTRGSNTEAFF.

The chain recombines TRBV7-9 with TRBJ2-1; TCRdb outputs TRBD1, but without DNA this stays unchecked. The CDR3 extends over 12 amino acids. The V gene's germline CDR1 is SEHNR and CDR2 FQNEAQ (reference sequence). CDR3 residues: CASSPGLERSFF. Using reference TRBV7-9 and TRBJ2-1 for the parts outside the CDR3, the full variable domain is DTGVSQNPRHKITKRGQNVTFRCDPISEHNRLYWYRQTLGQGPEFLTYFQNEAQLEKSRLLSDRFSAERPKGSFSTLEIQRTEQGDSAMYLCASSPGLERSFFGPGTRLTVL.

The chain is built from TRBV7-9 and TRBJ1-6; TCRdb calls TRBD1, which cannot be checked without DNA. The CDR3 totals 17 residues. CDR1 and CDR2 from the germline V gene are SEHNR and FQNEAQ (reference sequence). CDR3 residues: CASSKAGTGLLESPLHF.

The J gene is TRBJ2-7, the V gene TRBV28; TCRdb lists TRBD1, though no DNA is available to test this call. Germline V gene sequence: CDR1 MDHEN, CDR2 SYDVKM. The CDR3 has 15 amino acids. The CDR3 sequence is CASNLDSRGEDEQYF.

The chain carries TRBV10-3 and TRBJ1-2; no DNA is available, so the TRBD1 call from TCRdb remains unchecked. CDR1 ENHRY and CDR2 SYGVKD come from the germline V gene. This CDR3 has 15 residues. CDR3: CAISDPGTGEVGYTF.

CDR3 loop: CASSYDGTGGYEQYF. The chain has TRBV6-2 or TRBV6-3 and TRBJ2-7; checking the TCRdb D call of TRBD1 is not possible without DNA. This CDR3 region has 15 residues. The germline V gene has CDR1 MNHEY and CDR2 SVGEGT.

The chain has TRBV5-1 and TRBJ2-7. Per germline, CDR1 SGHRS and CDR2 YFSETQ. The CDR3 extends over 15 amino acids. CDR3 sequence: CASRQSVGEIYEQYF.

The chain uses TRBV7-9 and TRBJ2-3; TCRdb names TRBD2, which stays unverified in the absence of DNA. The CDR3 runs to 15 residues. CDR1 and CDR2 from the germline V gene are SEHNR and FQNEAQ (reference sequence). The CDR3 sequence is CASSLGGLRTDTQYF.

The chain couples TRBV5-5 to TRBJ2-1; TCRdb reports TRBD1, a call that lacks DNA to check it against. The V gene's germline CDR1 is SGHKS and CDR2 YYEKEE (reference sequence). The CDR3 runs 15 residues. The CDR3 reads CASRAGDSAWGEQFF. Looking up the rest from reference TRBV5-5 and TRBJ2-1 gives the full variable domain: DAGVTQSPTHLIKTRGQQVTLRCSPISGHKSVSWYQQVLGQGPQFIFQYYEKEERGRGNFPDRFSARQFPNYSSELNVNALLLGDSALYLCASRAGDSAWGEQFFGPGTRLTVL.

J is TRBJ2-7 and V is TRBV9; there is no DNA to check the TCRdb D call of TRBD1. In germline, CDR1 is SGDLS, CDR2 YYNGEE. The CDR3 has 14 amino acids. This chain's CDR3 is CASSVGGQGYEQYF. The complete variable domain, with remaining parts taken from reference TRBV9 and TRBJ2-7, reads DSGVTQTPKHLITATGQRVTLRCSPRSGDLSVYWYQQSLDQGLQFLIQYYNGEERAKGNILERFSAQQFPDLHSELNLSSLELGDSALYFCASSVGGQGYEQYFGPGTRLTVT.

The chain carries TRBV29-1 and TRBJ1-1. This CDR3 region has 11 residues. The germline CDR1 and CDR2 sequences are SQVTM and ANQGSEA. The CDR3 sequence: CSVAGFTEAFF.

This chain connects TRBV12-3 or TRBV12-4 to TRBJ2-2; TCRdb's D call of TRBD2 is untestable without DNA. The CDR3 sequence is 12 residues long. The CDR3 spells CVQREGPGELFF.

This rearrangement joins TRBV18 to TRBJ1-1; the TRBD1 assignment by TCRdb is unverifiable without DNA. Looked up from germline, CDR1 is KGHSH and CDR2 is LQKENI. The CDR3 extends over 16 amino acids. The CDR3 region is CASSPQDRVRGTEAFF.

This chain joins TRBV15 and TRBJ2-4. The germline V gene encodes CDR1 LNHNV and CDR2 YYDKDF (reference sequence). The length of the CDR3 is 13 residues. This CDR3 reads CATSRKESVIQYF. The variable domain in full, with the rest retrieved from reference TRBV15 and TRBJ2-4, is DAMVIQNPRYQVTQFGKPVTLSCSQTLNHNVMYWYQQKSSQAPKLLFHYYDKDFNNEADTPDNFQSRRPNTSFCFLDIRSPGLGDTAMYLCATSRKESVIQYFGAGTRLSVL.